Listed below are T cell receptor beta chains from one sample, sequenced in a study of metastatic and nonmetastatic thyroid tumors. With MiXCR, TCRdb reprocessed the PCR reads. Among about 26,000 clones, roughly 25% were seen once, and the ten largest hold 5% to 7%. The sequenced sample consisted of blood. Receptors were obtained from a female donor with papillary thyroid cancer or a benign thyroid nodule (not recorded which). Some clones in this sample may be carry-over from other donors' samples. CDR3s include the opening cysteine and the closing phenylalanine or tryptophan. A D gene is named only where the DNA matches it firmly. Part of the rows lack a size; the others show once, few, many or a class for expanded clones.

D gene,J gene,V gene,clone size,CDR3 length,CDR3 DNA,CDR3 protein
.,TRBJ2-2,TRBV5-1,many,14,TGCGCCAGCAGCTTTTATGACAGCACCGGGGAGCTGTTTTTT,CASSFYDSTGELFF
TRBD1,TRBJ1-1,TRBV19,.,17,TGTTCCAGTAGTAGGATAGGGACAGTGCCTATGAACACTGAAGCTTTCTTT,CSSSRIGTVPMNTEAFF
TRBD2,TRBJ2-3,TRBV5-1,many,16,TGCGCCAGCAGTCGGAACCCTAGCGGGAGTGCGGATACGCAGTATTTT,CASSRNPSGSADTQYF
.,TRBJ1-4,TRBV24-1,many,14,TGTGCCACCACCCCCGGGACCAGGCATGAAAAACTGTTTTTT,CATTPGTRHEKLFF
.,TRBJ2-1,TRBV29-1,many,14,TGCAGCGGACTAGACAGGGCCCGGTTCTATGAGCAGTTCTTC,CSGLDRARFYEQFF
TRBD1,TRBJ2-5,TRBV5-4,many,15,TGTGCCAGCAGCATCCGGACAGGGGGCTTAGAGACCCAGTACTTC,CASSIRTGGLETQYF
.,TRBJ1-5,TRBV27,many,17,TGTGCCAGCAGTCCCAGTGATTGGGGCAGAGGCCATCAGCCCCAGCATTTT,CASSPSDWGRGHQPQHF
.,TRBJ2-7,TRBV7-6,many,15,TGTGCCAGCAGCTCCCGGGTGGGGGGAGTCTACGAGCAGTACTTC,CASSSRVGGVYEQYF
.,TRBJ1-2,TRBV4-1,many,15,TGCGCCAGCAGCCAAGACAGCACAATTAACTATGGCTACACCTTC,CASSQDSTINYGYTF
.,TRBJ1-2,TRBV30,medium-sized,14,TGTGCCTGGAGTCCGGGACCGACAAACTATGGCTACACCTTC,CAWSPGPTNYGYTF
TRBD1,TRBJ1-4,TRBV12-3/TRBV12-4,.,14,TGTGCCAGCAGTGACAGGGCAACTAATGAAAAACTGTTTTTT,CASSDRATNEKLFF
.,TRBJ1-5,TRBV5-1,many,13,TGCGCCAGCAGCTTAGGGCAGGGGCAGCCCCAGCATTTT,CASSLGQGQPQHF
.,TRBJ1-1,TRBV18,.,13,TGTGCCAGCTCACCGGCCAGGAGCACTGAAGCTTTCTTT,CASSPARSTEAFF
TRBD2,TRBJ2-1,TRBV7-2,.,14,TGTGCCAGCAGCCCTAGGACTAGCAGCAATGAGCAGTTCTTC,CASSPRTSSNEQFF
TRBD1,TRBJ2-3,TRBV4-1,many,12,TGCGCCGTGGGGACAGATCTGAATACGCAGTATTTT,CAVGTDLNTQYF
.,TRBJ2-5,TRBV10-3,many,14,TGTGCCATCAGTGTGGGAGGAGGGCAAGAGACCCAGTACTTC,CAISVGGGQETQYF
.,TRBJ1-1,TRBV7-9,few,12,TGTGCCAGCATCTCCCAGACGTATGAAGCTTTCTTT,CASISQTYEAFF
.,TRBJ2-3,TRBV20-1,once,15,TGCAGTGCTACGGTGTTAACGGGTAATCTGGATACGCAGTATTTT,CSATVLTGNLDTQYF
.,TRBJ2-1,TRBV7-6,few,11,TGTGCCAGTAGCCCCTGGACAGAGCAGTTCTTC,CASSPWTEQFF
.,TRBJ1-1,TRBV30,.,13,TGTGCCTGGAGAGCTGGGTACTCCACTGAAGCTTTCTTT,CAWRAGYSTEAFF
.,TRBJ2-7,TRBV6-5,few,15,TGTGCCAGCAGTTACTCGCTGGGGGGGCCTTCCGAGCAGTACTTC,CASSYSLGGPSEQYF
.,TRBJ2-1,TRBV20-1,many,14,TGCAGTGCTAGAGATCCGGCACGGAACAATGAGCAGTTCTTC,CSARDPARNNEQFF
.,TRBJ2-1,TRBV20-1,.,17,TGCAGTGCTAGAGATAAATTGGCGGCGAGCTCCTACAATGAGCAGTTCTTC,CSARDKLAASSYNEQFF
.,TRBJ2-2,TRBV6-1,.,19,TGTGCCAGCAGTGACCCCGACTATCGGAGGGAACCGAACACCGGTGAGCTGTTTTTT,CASSDPDYRREPNTGELFF